This T cell receptor beta chain was sequenced in a study of cytomegalovirus exposure and HLA in healthy donors. V lost 5 bases and J lost 4; bases outside the gene matches: 11. The CDR3 has 17 residues. The germline V gene has CDR1 SGHVS and CDR2 FQNEAQ. The table came from immunoSEQ multiplex PCR; TCRdb's copy has only in-frame clones and leaves some out. The sample consists of roughly 90,000 clones, around 85% of them appearing once. The sequenced sample was PBMCs. The rearrangement uses TRBV7-8 and TRBJ2-7, with 13 bases that match TRBD2. The TCR originated in a man younger than 35 in good health and CMV-seropositive. The CDR3 is CASSPQGTSGTDYEQYF. The CDR3 region has the DNA TGTGCCAGCAGCCCACAGGGGACTAGCGGGACAGATTACGAGCAGTACTTC.